This TCR beta chain was identified during a study of blood T cell repertoires in COVID-19. At the level of the study: Sources were T cells, B-cell-depleted T cells, or PBMCs; the material itself was cDNA or gDNA.

TCRdb keeps only in-frame clones here, not all; method: immunoSEQ multiplex PCR. Of about 120,000 clones in the sample, 80% to 85% were seen once. The receptor comes from a woman between 50 and 59 years old with acute or convalescent COVID-19. Source material: peripheral blood.

CDR3: CASGQKQGLRDNEQFF. The CDR3 DNA reads as TGTGCTAGTGGCCAAAAACAGGGACTAAGAGACAATGAGCAGTTCTTC. The chain joins TRBV12-5 to TRBJ2-1, with a possible D match to TRBD2 (7 bases). V was cut by 6 bases and J by 5 bases, with 20 bases left in between. Germline V gene data show CDR1 as LGHNT and CDR2 as FRNRAP. CDR3 size: 16 residues.